This passage covers 5 T cell receptor beta chains from one sample sequenced in a study of OX40 agonist ivuxolimab in advanced cancers. The repertoire was sequenced with immunoSEQ multiplex PCR; TCRdb's copy has only in-frame clones and lacks some. The repertoire holds approximately 77,000 clones, with just under 95% as singletons. Here the sequenced sample was CD4+ or CD8+ T cells sorted from blood, taken in a trial of the OX40 agonist ivuxolimab. The receptors stem from an adult with an advanced solid tumor such as melanoma, head and neck, liver or kidney cancer.

In nucleotides, the CDR3 is TGTGCCATACAGGCTAGCGGGGGATACGAGCAGTACTTC. It yields the protein CAIQASGGYEQYF. The chain joins TRBV2 to TRBJ2-7; 10 bases map to TRBD2. Germline V gene lookup returns CDR1 SNHLY and CDR2 FYNNEI. V gave up 10 bases and J gave up 4 bases; unmatched junction bases: 7. The CDR3 length is 13 residues. Together with reference TRBV2 and TRBJ2-7, the CDR3 gives the full variable domain: EPEVTQTPSHQVTQMGQEVILRCVPISNHLYFYWYRQILGQKVEFLVSFYNNEISEKSEIFDDQFSVERPDGSNFTLKIRSTKLEDSAMYFCAIQASGGYEQYFGPGTRLTVT.

The chain joins TRBV9 to TRBJ2-5; tentative D call: TRBD2 (6 bases). Germline V gene lookup returns CDR1 SGDLS and CDR2 YYNGEE. This CDR3 region has 14 residues. The V end lost 3 bases, the J end lost 1 base, and 10 bases lay between the germline ends. The CDR3, as DNA: TGTGCCAGCAGCGGGAGGGGCCTCCAAGAGACCCAGTACTTC. Translated: CASSGRGLQETQYF.

V usage is TRBV2 and J usage is TRBJ2-3, with D possibly being TRBD2 (6 bases). Looked up from germline, CDR1 is SNHLY and CDR2 is FYNNEI. V shed 10 bases and J shed 1 base, with 15 bases lying between them. This CDR3 is built from 14 residues. The CDR3 spells CAIPGTGGTDTQYF. DNA of the CDR3: TGTGCCATCCCAGGGACGGGGGGCACAGATACGCAGTATTTT.

The rearrangement joins TRBV4-3 to TRBJ2-7; D uncertain. Germline V lookup: CDR1 LGHNA, CDR2 YSLEER. Trimming removed 1 base at V and 0 bases at J, with 7 bases between. The length of the CDR3 is 14 residues. CDR3 sequence: CASSQGWVSYEQYF. CDR3 in DNA: TGCGCCAGCAGCCAAGGTTGGGTCTCCTACGAGCAGTACTTC.

The chain carries TRBV5-5 and TRBJ1-6; D unclear. Germline V gives CDR1 SGHKS, CDR2 YYEKEE (reference sequence). CDR3 length: 13 residues. The ends were cut back, 1 base at V and 10 bases at J, with 9 bases in the middle. DNA of the CDR3: TGTGCCAGCAGCTTGCTGGGTGGATCACCCCTCCACTTT. Protein: CASSLLGGSPLHF.